This entry is about one T cell receptor beta chain. Its target is not known. TCRdb keeps only in-frame clones here, not all; method: immunoSEQ multiplex PCR. Among 150,000 to 200,000 clones, approximately 92% were seen once, and the ten largest hold more than 0.065%. The donors, healthy adults who were HIV-negative, had experienced no recent acute infections or vaccinations. This sample is drawn from a study of shared clonotypes between healthy human individuals. General study findings and limits: Naive subsets usually exceeded memory subsets in estimated richness. Among a few donors, approximately 5% of naive CD4 clonotypes were found in common. The genetic and exposure-history diversity represented was limited by few donors.

The CDR3 has 14 amino acids. V was trimmed by 2 bases and J by 3 bases, leaving 10 bases between them. Germline lookup yields CDR1 SEHNR and CDR2 FQNEAQ (reference sequence). This chain uses TRBV7-9 with TRBJ2-5; D may be TRBD1 or TRBD2 (5 bases each). This TCR came from a woman aged 25 to 39 in good health. The source material was naive CD4+ T cells sorted from blood. Noted subset: CD45RA+ positively selected. CDR3 DNA: TGTGCCAGCAGCTTACTGGGGACCAAAGAGACCCAGTACTTC. This codes for CASSLLGTKETQYF.